What follows describes a single TCR beta chain. It has no known antigen specificity. There are no base qualities to consult, and no much larger clone falls within one base. TCRbeta CDR3 regions were amplified from genomic DNA using the immunoSEQ Assay, a bias-controlled multiplex PCR. In the paper's pipeline: The number of nucleated cells in each sample was estimated by amplification of reference gene primers within the assay. To quantify the absolute abundance of each unique TCRbeta CDR3 rearrangement, sequence reads were collapsed and filtered. For each sample, productive Simpson clonality was calculated as the square root of Simpson's diversity index over productive rearrangements. The table comes from immuneACCESS by way of TCRdb, which keeps in-frame sequences with V and J called. Part of the clones is missing from these tables; in studies checked, under half for an unresolved V gene and the rest for unknown reasons. That table gives V, J and clone size, and the DNA gave D and trimming. The sample has 250,000 to 300,000 clones on record, 88% of them singletons. In total, the top ten clones hold around 9.6% of the sample.

These data come from a study of blood T cell repertoires in COVID-19 (dated by TCRdb to 2019 to 2021). Notes on the research overall: The collaborator samples originated in the United States, Italy and Spain and spanned the acute and convalescent phases of COVID-19. The prospective study material was composed of cDNA or gDNA derived from T cells, B-cell-depleted T cells, or PBMCs. Subjects who had been exposed to COVID-19, were actively infected with it, or had recovered from it provided the deeply sampled blood TCRbeta repertoires that made up the dataset. The repertoires were released in a freely available public database meant as a resource for research on the immune response to SARS-CoV-2. Samples came from the ongoing ImmuneRACE study (first 160 participants) plus 1,254 subjects from 6 global collaborators. Nearly every sample came with metadata listing a de-identified subject ID, COVID-19 status, age in years and sex. Where available, HLA class I and class II types were obtained from metadata supplied by the sample provider rather than from assay-based typing. Points the paper makes about the study in general: The amount of clinical and demographic metadata varied by source and participant and was provided uncurated.

In Seattle, one collaborating source enrolled patients while the infection was active and tracked those patients longitudinally over the course of disease. Whole blood was collected in K2EDTA tubes by collaborating institutions according to the institutions' own protocols. For TCRbeta analysis, collaborators shipped samples in one of three forms: frozen whole blood, isolated PBMCs, or DNA extracted from either of those sample types. Germline trimming: 2 bases from V, 8 bases from J; junction bases outside gene matches: 4. The CDR3, cysteine through phenylalanine, is 14 amino acids long. Only CDR3 DNA is held: 42 bases, read in frame from base 1. CDR1 MNHEY and CDR2 SVGAGI were looked up in the germline V gene.

The source of this sequence is a woman in her 70s with COVID-19, enrolled during active disease. The sequenced sample consisted of peripheral blood. The receptor chain draws on TRBV6-5 and TRBJ1-3; 9 central nucleotides agree with TRBD1. The bases read TGTGCCAGCAGTTACGCGACAGGGGGGCACACCATATATTTT. It encodes CASSYATGGHTIYF.